These 19 T cell receptor beta chains originate from one sample sequenced in a study of lymphopenia after photon versus proton radiotherapy. TCRdb's copy holds only in-frame clones and misses some; the assay was immunoSEQ multiplex PCR. The profile shows around 63,000 clones, 85% to 90% of them singletons. This material consisted of peripheral blood, taken from a patient treated with proton-based radiotherapy. The receptors derive from an older man with esophageal cancer.

The chain combines TRBV19 with TRBJ1-2; D not certain. The CDR3 extends over 12 amino acids. The germline V gene encodes CDR1 LNHDA and CDR2 SQIVND (reference sequence). V was shortened by 4 bases and J by 8 bases, with 11 bases between the two germline ends. CDR3 DNA: TGTGCCAGTAGTACCCGACTATGGGGCTACACCTTC. Its protein product is CASSTRLWGYTF.

The rearrangement uses TRBV2 and TRBJ2-2; TRBD2 is a possible D gene (6 bases). V lost 4 bases, J lost 5 bases, and 11 bases lay in between. From germline, CDR1 is SNHLY and CDR2 FYNNEI. The CDR3 runs 14 residues. CDR3 region: CASSVSRGTGELFF. For the CDR3, the DNA is TGTGCCAGCAGTGTTTCTCGGGGGACCGGGGAGCTGTTTTTT.

The chain links TRBV19 to TRBJ1-1; D remains unclear. CDR1 and CDR2 (germline): LNHDA, SQIVND (reference sequence). This CDR3 is built from 12 residues. Trimming took off 7 bases at V and 5 bases at J, with 11 bases between the two ends. The CDR3 is CASNSVDTEAFF. CDR3 DNA sequence: TGTGCCAGTAACAGCGTTGATACTGAAGCTTTCTTT.

This sequence joins TRBV7-6 and TRBJ1-1; D may be TRBD1 (5 bases). Trimming stripped 2 bases from V and 5 bases from J, with 15 bases between. The CDR3 is made up of 15 amino acids. Germline lookup yields CDR1 SGHVS and CDR2 FNYEAQ. The CDR3 region has the DNA TGTGCCAGCAGCTTACAATCCCAGGGTGAGACTGAAGCTTTCTTT. Translating gives CASSLQSQGETEAFF.

The chain employs TRBV7-2 and TRBJ1-5, with TRBD1 matching 7 bases. This CDR3 has 15 amino acids. J gave up 11 bases and V 5 bases, and 15 bases lay outside the gene matches. Germline lookup yields CDR1 SGHTA and CDR2 FQGNSA. In nucleotides, the CDR3 is TGTGCCAGCAGCCCCTGGACAGGTCCCTCGGGGGCCCAGCATTTT. Its protein is CASSPWTGPSGAQHF.

This clone has a single count. The CDR3 DNA reads TGTGCCAGCAGCTTAGCAGGGCAACGCGGCTACACCTTC. Residues: CASSLAGQRGYTF. The gene calls are TRBV7-9 and TRBJ1-2; the D is unclear. This CDR3 spans 13 amino acids. The V end lost 0 bases, the J end lost 8 bases, and 10 bases lay between the germline ends. Germline V gene sequence: CDR1 SEHNR, CDR2 FQNEAQ (reference sequence).

The chain combines TRBV10-3 with TRBJ1-1, with 7 bases that match TRBD1. V lost 10 bases, J lost 0 bases, and 8 bases stayed unmatched. This CDR3 comprises 14 residues. Germline values: CDR1 ENHRY, CDR2 SYGVKD. The CDR3 protein is CATSWDSMNTEAFF. The DNA for the CDR3 is TGTGCCACATCTTGGGACAGCATGAACACTGAAGCTTTCTTT.

V gene TRBV18 combines with J gene TRBJ2-7; 7 bases align to TRBD1. The V gene end was trimmed by 6 bases and the J gene end by 0 bases; junction bases not matched to a gene: 11. CDR1 and CDR2 (germline): KGHSH, LQKENI. The CDR3 totals 16 residues. The CDR3 nucleotides are TGTGCCAGCTCTAGAGGTGGACAGGCGAGCTCCTACGAGCAGTACTTC. This codes for CASSRGGQASSYEQYF.

The V gene is TRBV18, the J gene TRBJ2-3; perhaps D is TRBD1 or TRBD2 (5 bases each). Germline V gives CDR1 KGHSH, CDR2 LQKENI. The V and J ends lost 1 base and 5 bases respectively, with 13 bases between them. The CDR3 totals 15 residues. This CDR3 reads CASSPLGGAEDTQYF. CDR3 DNA sequence: TGTGCCAGCTCACCACTTGGGGGAGCGGAAGATACGCAGTATTTT.

The CDR3 here is CASSPDPGAEAFF. Written as DNA, the CDR3 is TGTGCCAGCAGCCCCGACCCGGGGGCTGAAGCTTTCTTT. V gene TRBV7-8 combines with J gene TRBJ1-1, with D perhaps matching TRBD1 (5 bases). This CDR3 comprises 13 residues. The germline V gene encodes CDR1 SGHVS and CDR2 FQNEAQ. V dropped 5 bases and J dropped 6 bases, with 13 bases sitting between them.

This clone was found once. This chain connects TRBV4-1 to TRBJ2-7; 8 bases line up with TRBD1. V trimming: 3 bases; J trimming: 2 bases; junction bases outside the gene matches: 9. CDR1 is MGHRA, CDR2 YSYEKL, per germline. CDR3 size: 16 residues. The CDR3 nucleotides read TGCGCCAGCAGCCATTCTATTGGACAGGGTACCTACGAGCAGTACTTC. Its translation: CASSHSIGQGTYEQYF.

Concerning this clone itself: This sample also contains other DNA sequences that code for the same CDR3. The chain has TRBV9 and TRBJ1-4, with a possible D match to TRBD1 (5 bases). The CDR3 is made up of 14 amino acids. Germline V gene sequence: CDR1 SGDLS, CDR2 YYNGEE. The ends were cut back, 0 bases at V and 8 bases at J, with 11 bases in the middle. DNA of the CDR3: TGTGCCAGCAGCGTAGGTCAGGGAGGCGAAAAACTGTTTTTT. It encodes CASSVGQGGEKLFF.

The rearrangement joins TRBV7-9 to TRBJ1-4, with D perhaps matching TRBD1 (5 bases). The ends were cut back, 4 bases at V and 8 bases at J, with 14 bases in the middle. The germline V gene encodes CDR1 SEHNR and CDR2 FQNEAQ (reference sequence). There are 14 residues in the CDR3. The CDR3 DNA follows: TGTGCCAGCAGCTCCGGCGGGACGTTCGAAAAACTGTTTTTT. It translates to CASSSGGTFEKLFF.

The rearrangement uses TRBV5-8 and TRBJ1-1, with 8 bases matching TRBD1. Per the germline V gene, CDR1 is SGHTS and CDR2 is YDEGEE. CDR3 length: 14 residues. The ends lost 4 bases at V and 5 bases at J; junction bases unmatched: 7. The CDR3 spells CASSLNDRGTEAFF. CDR3 coding DNA: TGTGCCAGCAGCCTCAATGACAGGGGAACTGAAGCTTTCTTT.

The chain links TRBV30 to TRBJ2-5; TRBD1 or TRBD2 may be the D gene (5 bases each). The V gene lost 6 bases and the J gene lost 5 bases, with 16 bases spanning the gap. Per germline, CDR1 GTSNPN and CDR2 SVGIG (reference sequence). The CDR3 is 13 residues long. The CDR3 here is CACLQPGRETQYF. CDR3 coding DNA: TGTGCCTGTTTGCAGCCGGGGCGGGAGACCCAGTACTTC.

J is TRBJ2-2 and V is TRBV5-6; D remains unclear. The CDR3 loop spans 13 amino acids. Trimming took 4 bases from V and 6 from J, leaving 10 bases between them. CDR1 and CDR2 (germline): SGHDT, YYEEEE. In DNA form, the CDR3 reads TGTGCCAGCAGCGTTACCCTACCCGGGGAGCTGTTTTTT. Translated, it gives CASSVTLPGELFF.

Regarding this clone: This sample also contains other DNA sequences that code for the same CDR3. The chain is built from TRBV7-6 and TRBJ2-7; unclear D gene. V was clipped by 4 bases and J by 3 bases, with 10 bases between them. Germline-derived CDR1 and CDR2 are SGHVS and FNYEAQ. CDR3 length equals 13 residues. The CDR3 DNA reads as TGTGCCAGCAGCTCCGGACCGAACTACGAGCAGTACTTC. This gives the protein CASSSGPNYEQYF.

V and J are TRBV7-3 and TRBJ2-6; no clear D gene. Germline lookup yields CDR1 SGHTA and CDR2 FQGTGA. Trimming took off 2 bases at V and 0 bases at J, with 8 bases between the two ends. The CDR3 is 16 residues long. CDR3 protein: CASSLLQPSGANVLTF. The CDR3 DNA is TGTGCCAGCAGCTTACTACAGCCCTCTGGGGCCAACGTCCTGACTTTC.

J is TRBJ2-1 and V is TRBV28; 14 bases align to TRBD2. Trimming took 4 bases from V and 7 from J; bases not matched to a gene: 12. The CDR3 has 18 amino acids. CDR1 is MDHEN and CDR2 is SYDVKM in the germline V gene. The CDR3 coding sequence is TGTGCCAGCAGTTCCCACCGGGGACTAGCGGGAGTAGGGAATGAGCAGTTCTTC. As protein: CASSSHRGLAGVGNEQFF.